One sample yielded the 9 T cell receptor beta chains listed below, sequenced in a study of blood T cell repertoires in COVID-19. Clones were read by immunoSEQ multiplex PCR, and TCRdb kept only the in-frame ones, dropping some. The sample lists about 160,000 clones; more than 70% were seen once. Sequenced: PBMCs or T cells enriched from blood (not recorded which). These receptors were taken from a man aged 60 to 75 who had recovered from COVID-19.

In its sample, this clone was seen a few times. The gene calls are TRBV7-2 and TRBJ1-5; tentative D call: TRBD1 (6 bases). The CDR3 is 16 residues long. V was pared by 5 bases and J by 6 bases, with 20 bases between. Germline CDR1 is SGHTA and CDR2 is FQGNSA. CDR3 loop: CASSAKGGGSIQPQHF. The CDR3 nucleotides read TGTGCCAGCAGCGCTAAGGGGGGGGGCAGTATTCAGCCCCAGCATTTT.

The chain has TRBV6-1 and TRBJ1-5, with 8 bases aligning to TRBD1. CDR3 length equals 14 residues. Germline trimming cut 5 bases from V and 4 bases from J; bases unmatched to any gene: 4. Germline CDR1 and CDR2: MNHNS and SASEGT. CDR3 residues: CASSSGQENQPQHF. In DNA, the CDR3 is TGTGCCAGCAGTTCGGGACAGGAGAATCAGCCCCAGCATTTT.

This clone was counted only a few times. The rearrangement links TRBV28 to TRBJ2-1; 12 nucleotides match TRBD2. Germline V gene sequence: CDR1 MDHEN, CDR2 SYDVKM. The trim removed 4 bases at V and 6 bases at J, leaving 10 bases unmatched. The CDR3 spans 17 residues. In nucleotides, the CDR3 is TGTGCCAGCAGTTCGGGGGGAACTAGCGGGAGGTTCAATGAGCAGTTCTTC. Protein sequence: CASSSGGTSGRFNEQFF.

The CDR3 protein is CAVTRDTTYGTEAFF. DNA for the CDR3: TGTGCCGTCACACGGGACACTACATATGGGACTGAAGCTTTCTTT. The chain has TRBV10-3 and TRBJ1-1; possibly TRBD1 for D (6 bases). Trimming cost V 11 bases and J 5 bases, with 24 bases left between them. The CDR3 covers 15 residues. Germline CDR1 is ENHRY and CDR2 is SYGVKD.

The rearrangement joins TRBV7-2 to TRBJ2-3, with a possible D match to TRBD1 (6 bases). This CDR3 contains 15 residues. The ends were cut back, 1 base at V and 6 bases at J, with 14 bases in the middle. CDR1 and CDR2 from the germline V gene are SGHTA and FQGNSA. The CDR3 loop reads CASSLGLQGRDTQYF. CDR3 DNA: TGTGCCAGCAGCTTAGGCCTCCAGGGGCGCGATACGCAGTATTTT.

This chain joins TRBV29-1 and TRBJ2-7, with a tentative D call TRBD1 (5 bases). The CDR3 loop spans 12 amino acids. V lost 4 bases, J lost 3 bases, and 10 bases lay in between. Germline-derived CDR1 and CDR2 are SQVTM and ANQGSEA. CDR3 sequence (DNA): TGCAGCGTTGTGAAGGGGAACTACGAGCAGTACTTC. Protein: CSVVKGNYEQYF.

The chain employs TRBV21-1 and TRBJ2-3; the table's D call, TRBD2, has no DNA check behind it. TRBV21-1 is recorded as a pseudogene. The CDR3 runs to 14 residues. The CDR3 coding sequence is TGTGCCAGCAGCAAAGCGAACTCCCCAGATACGCAGTATTTT. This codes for CASSKANSPDTQYF.

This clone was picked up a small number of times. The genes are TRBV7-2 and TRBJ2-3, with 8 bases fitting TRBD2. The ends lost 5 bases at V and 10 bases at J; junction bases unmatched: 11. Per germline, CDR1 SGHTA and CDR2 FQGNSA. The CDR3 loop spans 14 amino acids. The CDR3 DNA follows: TGTGCCAGCAGCCCACTCAGCGGGGGCTTTGCGCAGTATTTT. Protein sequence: CASSPLSGGFAQYF.

The CDR3 sequence: CASSLAGASSYNEQFF. The CDR3, as DNA: TGTGCCAGCAGCTTAGCGGGGGCGAGCTCCTACAATGAGCAGTTCTTC. This rearrangement joins TRBV7-6 to TRBJ2-1, with D possibly matching TRBD1 (6 bases). V was pared by 0 bases and J by 0 bases, with 9 bases between. The CDR3 extends over 16 amino acids. Looked up from germline, CDR1 is SGHVS and CDR2 is FNYEAQ.